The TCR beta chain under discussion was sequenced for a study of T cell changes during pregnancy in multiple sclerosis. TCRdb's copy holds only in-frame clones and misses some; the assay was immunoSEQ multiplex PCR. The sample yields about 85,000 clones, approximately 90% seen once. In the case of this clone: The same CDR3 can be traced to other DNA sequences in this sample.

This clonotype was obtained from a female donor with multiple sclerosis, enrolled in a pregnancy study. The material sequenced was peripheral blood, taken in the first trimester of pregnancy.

Written as DNA, the CDR3 is TGTGCCAGCAGCCAGAAAGGACAGGGCGGTTCACCCCTCCACTTT. Its translation is CASSQKGQGGSPLHF. The chain has TRBV14 and TRBJ1-6; 8 bases map to TRBD1. V lost 3 bases and J lost 9; bases outside the gene matches: 7. The CDR3 runs 15 residues. Germline CDR1 and CDR2: SGHDN and FVKESK.